This TCR beta chain stems from a study of PD-1 blockade in classical Hodgkin lymphoma. With respect to this clone: Its antigen is unknown.

V gave up 9 bases and J gave up 5 bases; unmatched junction bases: 5. Looked up from germline, CDR1 is SGHRS and CDR2 is YFSETQ. CDR3 length equals 13 residues. Time point given: cycle 4 day 1 (C4D1), after 5 to 7 weeks of nivolumab. Relapse was seen in all patients after autologous stem cell transplantation, and brentuximab vedotin exposure was variable. Patients reached a best response of complete response, partial response or progressive disease. Profiling relied on immunoSEQ multiplex PCR, and the TCRdb table lists in-frame clones only, not all of them. In the table there are nearly 50,000 clones, about three quarters of which are singletons. The study's findings and limits: At baseline, newly diagnosed patients reportedly showed less TCR diversity than healthy donors. Before treatment, complete responders showed about the same diversity as newly diagnosed patients. Exclusion was the outcome for patients who began nivolumab under 1 year after ASCT.

The material sequenced was peripheral blood mononuclear cells (PBMCs), taken before the fourth cycle of nivolumab. The TCR was taken from a human donor with classical Hodgkin lymphoma. The V call is TRBV5-1, the J call TRBJ2-1; 10 bases are shared with TRBD1. The CDR3, as DNA: TGCGCCACAACAGGGACAGGGGACAATGAGCAGTTCTTC. Encoded protein: CATTGTGDNEQFF.